These 10 T cell receptor beta chains came from one sample sequenced in a study of technical replicates of blood from a handful of donors. Assay: immunoSEQ multiplex PCR; the TCRdb copy retains only in-frame clones and omits some. The sample has more than 95,000 clones; roughly 96% are singletons. Sequenced material: T cells isolated from PBMCs. The source of these receptors is a human donor in good health.

This clone was seen only once. J is TRBJ2-7 and V is TRBV11-1; D possibly corresponds to TRBD2 (5 bases). Germline V gives CDR1 SGHAT, CDR2 FQDESV (reference sequence). The CDR3 spans 14 residues. Trimming left V 5 bases short and J 2 bases short, with 13 bases between. The CDR3 sequence is CASSLPGVTYEQYF. The CDR3 bases are TGTGCCAGCAGCCTCCCCGGGGTGACCTACGAGCAGTACTTC.

The genes are TRBV9 and TRBJ1-5; the D gene is possibly TRBD1 (5 bases). The V gene lost 2 bases and the J gene lost 10 bases, with 13 bases spanning the gap. Germline CDR1 is SGDLS and CDR2 is YYNGEE. CDR3 length: 13 residues. Here the CDR3 DNA reads TGTGCCAGCAGCGTGGGGGGGGAGGGACCCCAGCATTTT. Its translation: CASSVGGEGPQHF.

The chain carries TRBV19 and TRBJ1-2; D ambiguous. This CDR3 is built from 15 residues. V gave up 6 bases and J gave up 0 bases, with 14 bases separating them. Germline lookup yields CDR1 LNHDA and CDR2 SQIVND (reference sequence). The CDR3 protein is CASRKTVNANYGYTF. The CDR3 nucleotides are TGTGCCAGTAGGAAAACGGTTAACGCTAACTATGGCTACACCTTC. The full variable domain, rest sourced from reference TRBV19 and TRBJ1-2, is DGGITQSPKYLFRKEGQNVTLSCEQNLNHDAMYWYRQDPGQGLRLIYYSQIVNDFQKGDIAEGYSVSREKKESFPLTVTSAQKNPTAFYLCASRKTVNANYGYTFGSGTRLTVV.

The rearrangement uses TRBV2 and TRBJ1-1, with TRBD1 matching over 11 bases. There are 13 residues in the CDR3. Germline CDR1 and CDR2: SNHLY and FYNNEI. The trim removed 5 bases at V and 7 bases at J, leaving 3 bases unmatched. The CDR3 here is CASSLDRGHEAFF. The CDR3 DNA sequence: TGTGCCAGCAGTTTGGACAGGGGGCATGAAGCTTTCTTT.

This chain joins TRBV29-1 and TRBJ1-2; unclear D gene. The V end was cut by 7 bases, the J end by 2 bases, with 17 bases between. The CDR3 runs to 14 residues. The germline V gene has CDR1 SQVTM and CDR2 ANQGSEA. The CDR3 loop is CSARPVAVNYGYTF. The CDR3, as DNA: TGCAGCGCGCGACCCGTGGCGGTAAACTATGGCTACACCTTC.

The chain joins TRBV5-6 to TRBJ2-3, with 8 bases identical to TRBD1. The CDR3 covers 15 residues. The germline gives CDR1 SGHDT, CDR2 YYEEEE. Trimming took 0 bases from V and 2 from J; bases not matched to a gene: 2. The CDR3 protein is CASSLGTGYTDTQYF. The CDR3 DNA reads TGTGCCAGCAGCTTGGGGACAGGGTACACAGATACGCAGTATTTT.

This sequence joins TRBV10-1 and TRBJ2-4; 7 bases fit TRBD2. This CDR3 contains 16 residues. V was clipped by 4 bases and J by 1 base; unmatched bases: 7. Germline CDR1 is WNHNN and CDR2 is SYGVQD (reference sequence). CDR3 nucleotides: TGCGCCAGCAGTGGAATAGCGGGTGGTGCCAAAAACATTCAGTACTTC. It codes for CASSGIAGGAKNIQYF.

This chain joins TRBV7-6 and TRBJ2-7; possibly TRBD2 for D (5 bases). The ends were cut back, 8 bases at V and 0 bases at J, with 14 bases in the middle. Germline-derived CDR1 and CDR2 are SGHVS and FNYEAQ. The CDR3 length is 14 residues. Here the CDR3 reads CASGKSGGSYEQYF. Written as DNA, the CDR3 is TGTGCCAGCGGAAAAAGCGGAGGCTCCTACGAGCAGTACTTC.

The chain employs TRBV18 and TRBJ1-5, with 7 nucleotides matching TRBD1. This CDR3 has 12 amino acids. CDR1 and CDR2 (germline): KGHSH, LQKENI. V was pared by 6 bases and J by 4 bases, with 0 bases of the junction left unmatched. The CDR3 nucleotides are TGTGCCAGCTCGGACAGGAATCAGCCCCAGCATTTT. Translating it yields CASSDRNQPQHF.

The chain recombines TRBV4-1 with TRBJ1-2, with D unclear. The CDR3 is 15 amino acids. V was pared by 0 bases and J by 8 bases, with 16 bases between. The V gene's germline CDR1 is MGHRA and CDR2 YSYEKL. The CDR3 sequence: CASSQDLGPGNGYTF. CDR3 DNA sequence: TGCGCCAGCAGCCAAGATTTAGGGCCCGGGAACGGCTACACCTTC.